The 9 T cell receptor beta chains below were found in one sample sequenced in a study of Ad26.COV2.S vaccination and SARS-CoV-2 variants. Treatment meaning: 15 to 20 received Ad26.COV2.S at low or high dose, single or two shots; about 5 received placebo; per-sample allocation not given. Day 63 after the first injection of vaccine or placebo was the sampling time. The protocol was immunoSEQ multiplex PCR, while the TCRdb copy is restricted to in-frame clones and leaves out a portion. The sample has roughly 380,000 clones, approximately 81% seen once. The material sequenced was peripheral blood, taken in a trial of Ad26.COV2.S vaccine versus placebo. Receptor source: a person aged 18-60 years who received the Ad26.COV2.S COVID-19 vaccine or a placebo.

V gene TRBV6-2 or TRBV6-3 combines with J gene TRBJ2-2; the D call may be TRBD1 or TRBD2 (5 bases each). Trimming removed 4 bases from V and 4 bases from J, with 19 bases in between. Germline V gives CDR1 MNHEY, CDR2 SVGEGT. This CDR3 contains 17 residues. The CDR3, as DNA: TGTGCCAGCAGTTCCTTTTTTGACGGGACCACCACCGGGGAGCTGTTTTTT. Translation: CASSSFFDGTTTGELFF.

This chain joins TRBV27 and TRBJ2-7, with 7 bases matching TRBD1. Germline V CDR1 and CDR2: MNHEY, SMNVEV (reference sequence). V lost 1 base to trimming and J lost 0 bases; unmatched junction nucleotides: 6. This CDR3 comprises 16 residues. CDR3 residues: CASSLYQGDSSYEQYF. The CDR3 DNA follows: TGTGCCAGCAGTTTATATCAGGGGGACAGCTCCTACGAGCAGTACTTC.

Points on this clone: An end of the junction differs from the germline gene, which may be a read error. CDR3 sequence: CASSLLGGSSYEQYF. The CDR3 DNA is TGTGCCAGCAGCTTATTGGGGGGAAGCTCCTACGAGCAGTACTTC. The V and J genes are TRBV28 and TRBJ2-7; maybe TRBD2 (6 bases). The germline V gene has CDR1 MDHEN and CDR2 SYDVKM. The CDR3 spans 15 residues.

This clone has only a few counts. V usage is TRBV15 and J usage is TRBJ1-5, with TRBD1 as a possible D gene (5 bases). The CDR3 sequence is 13 residues long. The V gene lost 0 bases and the J gene lost 6 bases, with 6 bases spanning the gap. Germline loops: CDR1 LNHNV, CDR2 YYDKDF (reference sequence). CDR3 sequence: CATSREQAQPQHF. The CDR3, as DNA: TGTGCCACCAGCAGAGAACAGGCTCAGCCCCAGCATTTT.

The CDR3 sequence: CASSTTGGDNSPLHF. The CDR3 coding sequence is TGTGCCAGTAGTACAACAGGGGGCGATAATTCACCCCTCCACTTT. J is TRBJ1-6 and V is TRBV19, with 9 bases fitting TRBD1. In germline, CDR1 is LNHDA, CDR2 SQIVND (reference sequence). The J segment lost 5 bases and the V segment lost 4 bases, leaving 3 bases of the junction unmatched. This CDR3 is 15 amino acids long.

The rearrangement uses TRBV9 and TRBJ1-6; D gene uncertain. The germline gives CDR1 SGDLS, CDR2 YYNGEE. The length of the CDR3 is 13 residues. V dropped 0 bases and J dropped 10 bases, with 8 bases sitting between them. DNA for the CDR3: TGTGCCAGCAGCGTAGCGCCGGGGTCACCCCTCCACTTT. It yields the protein CASSVAPGSPLHF.

The rearrangement links TRBV7-2 to TRBJ2-7; TRBD2 aligns across 7 bases. The V and J ends lost 5 bases and 5 bases, in that order; junction bases with no gene match: 18. CDR1 is SGHTA, CDR2 FQGNSA, per germline. CDR3 length equals 17 residues. The CDR3 nucleotides read TGTGCCAGCAGCCCCGGACTAGGCACCCGACTCCCCCACGAGCAGTACTTC. This sequence encodes CASSPGLGTRLPHEQYF.

This clone was observed once. This sequence joins TRBV5-1 and TRBJ2-3; no clear D. V was pared by 1 base and J by 4 bases, with 10 bases between. The CDR3 consists of 14 residues. The germline V gene has CDR1 SGHRS and CDR2 YFSETQ. The CDR3 protein is CASSLLLTSDTQYF. In nucleotides, the CDR3 is TGCGCCAGCAGCTTGTTGTTGACTTCAGATACGCAGTATTTT.

V is TRBV15 and J is TRBJ2-5; D is possibly TRBD2 (7 bases). The CDR3 has 16 amino acids. Germline V CDR1 and CDR2: LNHNV, YYDKDF (reference sequence). V was trimmed by 0 bases and J by 5 bases, leaving 16 bases between them. CDR3 sequence (DNA): TGTGCCACCAGCAGAGATCCTCGGGGGGCCGGTGAGACCCAGTACTTC. Its protein product is CATSRDPRGAGETQYF.